These T cell receptor beta chains were read from a single sample in a study of blood T cells in healthy people across ages. MiXCR, run by TCRdb on the 5' RACE reads, gives a single entry per CDR3 protein. Here the sample spans roughly 2 million distinct CDR3 sequences, around half being singletons. The sequenced sample was blood. The receptors here all came from a woman in her 40s in good health. Both conserved end residues are part of each CDR3. The D gene is left open where the match is weak. Only some rows state a clone size, as once, few, many or a class for expanded clones.

TRBV27,TRBJ2-5,TRBD2,once,TGTGCCACCGGCGGCGGGGGGGCGCTGAAAGAGACCCAGTACTTC,CATGGGGALKETQYF
TRBV7-6,TRBJ2-3,.,.,TGTGCCAGCAGCTTAGACTATGTGGTGCTGGGGACAGATACGCAGTATTTT,CASSLDYVVLGTDTQYF
TRBV15,TRBJ2-1,.,.,TGTGCCACCAGCAGACTAGGATTGGGGATCAGAGAGCAGTTCTTC,CATSRLGLGIREQFF
TRBV7-2,TRBJ2-1,.,many,TGTGCCAGCAGCGTAGGGGAATACAATGAGCAGTTCTTC,CASSVGEYNEQFF
TRBV20-1,TRBJ2-1,TRBD2,.,TGCAGTGCTAGAGAAGCGGGGGGGCCTTTAGGGCAGTTCTTC,CSAREAGGPLGQFF
TRBV12-3/TRBV12-4,TRBJ2-3,TRBD1,.,TGTGCCAGCAGTCCTACTGACAGGGTTCCTCTCGGGTACGCAGATACGCAGTATTTT,CASSPTDRVPLGYADTQYF
TRBV12-3/TRBV12-4,TRBJ1-4,.,.,TGTGCCAGCAGGCCGGGCCCCACACAGGAAAAACTGTTTTTT,CASRPGPTQEKLFF
TRBV7-2,TRBJ1-2,.,.,TGTGCCAGCAGCTTAGTCGTAGGGCCCTATGGCTACACCTTC,CASSLVVGPYGYTF
TRBV25-1,TRBJ2-7,.,few,TGTGCCAGCAGTGGGGGCAGGGCCAGCTCCTACGAGCAGTACTTC,CASSGGRASSYEQYF
TRBV20-1,TRBJ1-5,TRBD1,.,TGCAGTGCTAGAGAATCTGACAGGGACAATCAGCCCCAGCATTTT,CSARESDRDNQPQHF
TRBV6-5,TRBJ2-3,TRBD2,.,TGTGCCAGCAGTTACTCGAGACTAGCGGGGGGTTCAGATACGCAGTATTTT,CASSYSRLAGGSDTQYF
TRBV20-1,TRBJ2-7,.,few,TGCAGTGCTAGAGGGCAAACTGGCGAGCAGTACTTC,CSARGQTGEQYF
TRBV25-1,TRBJ2-5,.,few,TGTGCCAGCAGTGAATCCGATGGGGAGACCCAGTACTTC,CASSESDGETQYF
TRBV12-3/TRBV12-4,TRBJ2-7,.,few,TGTGCCAGCAAACCCGACAGCAACTACGAGCAGTACTTC,CASKPDSNYEQYF
TRBV11-2,TRBJ2-1,TRBD2,.,TGTGCCAGCAGCTTAGATATGCGGGGGGATGAGCAGTTCTTC,CASSLDMRGDEQFF
TRBV18,TRBJ2-3,.,.,TGTGCCAGCTCACCACCGGAGGAAAAAGATACGCAGTATTTT,CASSPPEEKDTQYF
TRBV7-2,TRBJ2-5,TRBD2,.,TGTGCCAGCAGCTTAGAGAAAGGGTTGCAGCGGGGGGGCCGTAAAGAGCAGTACTTC,CASSLEKGLQRGGRKEQYF
TRBV6-4,TRBJ2-3,TRBD2,.,TGTGCCAGCAGTGAGAGAAGCGGGGTAGTCTCAACAGATACGCAGTATTTT,CASSERSGVVSTDTQYF
TRBV2,TRBJ2-1,TRBD2,.,TGTGCCAGCAGGAAAGGGACTAGCGGGATTACCTACAATGAGCAGTTCTTC,CASRKGTSGITYNEQFF
TRBV29-1,TRBJ2-5,.,few,TGCAGCGTTCGGACCGGGGGGCCCTATGAGCAGTACTTC,CSVRTGGPYEQYF
TRBV5-1,TRBJ2-7,.,few,TGCGCCAGCAGCTTGGAAGTGGCTACCCATATACCCTACGAGCAGTACTTC,CASSLEVATHIPYEQYF
TRBV11-2,TRBJ1-5,.,.,TGTGCCAGCAGCTTACGAACTTTTGAGGCCCATAGCAATCAGCCCCAGCATTTT,CASSLRTFEAHSNQPQHF
TRBV7-9,TRBJ2-4,.,few,TGTGCCAGCTCGGGGACCGGGACATCTTTTGACATAGCCAAAAACATTCAGTACTTC,CASSGTGTSFDIAKNIQYF
TRBV15,TRBJ2-5,.,.,TGTGCCACCAGCAGAGATGGAGGGTGGACCGGGAGCGTAAGTCAAGAGACCCAGTACTTC,CATSRDGGWTGSVSQETQYF
TRBV6-2/TRBV6-3,TRBJ2-6,.,.,TGTGCCAGTCTGAAATCTGGGGCCAACGTCCTGACTTTC,CASLKSGANVLTF
TRBV20-1,TRBJ1-5,.,few,TGCAGTGCTAGACTTAGCAATCAGCCCCAGCATTTT,CSARLSNQPQHF
TRBV7-2,TRBJ1-5,.,.,TGTGCCAGCAGCGGCAGGGGACAACAGCCCCAGCATTTT,CASSGRGQQPQHF
TRBV20-1,TRBJ1-5,.,.,TGCAGTGCTACAATACGGACGGAACATAGCAATCAGCCCCAGAATTTT,CSATIRTEHSNQPQNF